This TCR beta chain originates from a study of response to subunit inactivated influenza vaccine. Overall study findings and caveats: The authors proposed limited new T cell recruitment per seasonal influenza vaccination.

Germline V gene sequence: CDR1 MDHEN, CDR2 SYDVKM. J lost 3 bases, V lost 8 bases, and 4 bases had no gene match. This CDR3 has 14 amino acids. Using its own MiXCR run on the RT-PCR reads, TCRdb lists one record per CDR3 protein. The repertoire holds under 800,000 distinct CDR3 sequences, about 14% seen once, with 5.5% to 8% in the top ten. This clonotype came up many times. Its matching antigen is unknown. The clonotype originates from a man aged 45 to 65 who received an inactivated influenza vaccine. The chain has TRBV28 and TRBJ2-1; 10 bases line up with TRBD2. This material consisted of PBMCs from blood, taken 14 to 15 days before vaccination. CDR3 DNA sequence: TGTGCCAGCGCTACTAGCGGGGACTACAATGAGCAGTTCTTC. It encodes CASATSGDYNEQFF.